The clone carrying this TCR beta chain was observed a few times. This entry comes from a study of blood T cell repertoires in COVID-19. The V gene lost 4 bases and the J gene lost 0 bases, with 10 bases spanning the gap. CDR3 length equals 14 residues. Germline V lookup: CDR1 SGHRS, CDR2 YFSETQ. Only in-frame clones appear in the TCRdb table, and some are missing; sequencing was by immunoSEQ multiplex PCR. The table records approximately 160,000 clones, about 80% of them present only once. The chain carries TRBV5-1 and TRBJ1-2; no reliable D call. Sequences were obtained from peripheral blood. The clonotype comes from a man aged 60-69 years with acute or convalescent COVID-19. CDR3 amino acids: CASSPGPANYGYTF. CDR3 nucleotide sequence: TGCGCCAGCAGCCCTGGGCCAGCTAACTATGGCTACACCTTC.